The 25 T cell receptor beta chains below come from one sample, sequenced in a study of shared clonotypes between healthy human individuals. Naive-designated CD8 cells lacked CD45RO, were positively enriched for CCR7, and omitted terminally differentiated effector memory CD45RA+ cells. The table came from immunoSEQ multiplex PCR; TCRdb's copy has only in-frame clones and leaves some out. The sample has around 1,900,000 clones, roughly 93% seen once. The sequencing sample was made of naive CD8+ T cells from PBMCs. The source of these receptors is a man aged 18 to 35 in good health. Some clones in this sample may be carry-over from other donors' samples.

V gene TRBV7-9 combines with J gene TRBJ2-7; TRBD2 agrees at 11 bases. This CDR3 spans 14 amino acids. Germline CDR1 is SEHNR and CDR2 is FQNEAQ (reference sequence). V was pared by 5 bases and J by 6 bases, with 6 bases of the junction left unmatched. The CDR3 loop reads CASSPTSGSPEQYF. CDR3 nucleotides: TGTGCCAGCAGCCCTACTAGCGGGAGTCCCGAGCAGTACTTC.

The V call is TRBV6-1, the J call TRBJ1-2; TRBD1 is a possible D gene (5 bases). V shed 6 bases and J shed 1 base, with 12 bases lying between them. This CDR3 spans 14 amino acids. CDR1 MNHNS and CDR2 SASEGT come from the germline V gene. The CDR3 sequence: CASSPRGFNYGYTF. The CDR3 coding sequence is TGTGCCAGCAGCCCCCGGGGGTTTAACTATGGCTACACCTTC.

CDR3 coding DNA: TGTGCCAGTAGTATAGGCGAAGAGCAGTACTTC. Amino acids: CASSIGEEQYF. The J gene is TRBJ2-7, the V gene TRBV19; no firm D call. The CDR3 runs 11 residues. The V gene lost 1 base and the J gene lost 7 bases, with 5 bases spanning the gap. Germline V gives CDR1 LNHDA, CDR2 SQIVND (reference sequence).

V is TRBV14 and J is TRBJ2-1; 11 nucleotides align to TRBD2. Germline CDR1 and CDR2: SGHDN and FVKESK. The CDR3 has 17 amino acids. The V and J ends lost 1 base and 3 bases, in that order; junction bases with no gene match: 5. CDR3 amino acids: CASSQALAGAVYNEQFF. CDR3 DNA: TGTGCCAGCAGCCAAGCACTAGCGGGAGCAGTCTACAATGAGCAGTTCTTC.

This clone was seen once. Other nucleotide sequences from this sample produce the same CDR3. V and J are TRBV9 and TRBJ2-7; 7 nucleotides agree with TRBD2. The CDR3 is 14 residues long. CDR1 and CDR2 from the germline V gene are SGDLS and YYNGEE. V lost 0 bases and J lost 2; bases outside the gene matches: 2. Here the CDR3 DNA reads TGTGCCAGCAGCGTAGCTAGCGGCACCTACGAGCAGTACTTC. Translated, it gives CASSVASGTYEQYF.

Concerning this clone itself: Compared with germline, one end of the junction differs, possibly owing to a read error. The chain joins TRBV2 to TRBJ2-3, with 8 bases identical to TRBD1. In germline, CDR1 is SNHLY, CDR2 FYNNEI. This CDR3 is 16 amino acids long. CDR3 in DNA: TGTGCCAGCAGGGAAGGACAGGGTGGGAAGCTAAATACGCAGTATTTT. Translated, it gives CASREGQGGKLNTQYF.

On this clone: Other DNA sequences in the sample encode the same CDR3. The V gene is TRBV9, the J gene TRBJ2-7; possible D gene TRBD2, 6 bases. The CDR3 runs to 14 residues. Germline-derived CDR1 and CDR2 are SGDLS and YYNGEE. Between the trimmed V and J ends, which lost 0 bases and 2 bases, there was a span of 9 bases. CDR3 amino acids: CASSVGDLAYEQYF. In DNA form, the CDR3 reads TGTGCCAGCAGCGTAGGGGACTTAGCCTACGAGCAGTACTTC. Full variable domain (outside the CDR3, taken from reference TRBV9 and TRBJ2-7): DSGVTQTPKHLITATGQRVTLRCSPRSGDLSVYWYQQSLDQGLQFLIQYYNGEERAKGNILERFSAQQFPDLHSELNLSSLELGDSALYFCASSVGDLAYEQYFGPGTRLTVT.

The gene calls are TRBV11-1 and TRBJ2-7; TRBD2 matches at 9 bases. Germline CDR1 SGHAT, CDR2 FQDESV (reference sequence). CDR3 length: 15 residues. The ends lost 5 bases at V and 3 bases at J; junction bases unmatched: 8. The CDR3 DNA sequence: TGTGCCAGCAGCCAACTAGCGGGCAAAGTCTACGAGCAGTACTTC. It translates to CASSQLAGKVYEQYF.

This sequence joins TRBV27 and TRBJ1-3; 8 bases agree with TRBD1. V lost 5 bases, J lost 4 bases, and 7 bases stayed unmatched. Germline values: CDR1 MNHEY, CDR2 SMNVEV (reference sequence). The CDR3 totals 15 residues. The CDR3 nucleotides read TGTGCCAGCAGTAGCAGGGGGCGAAGGGGAAACACCATATATTTT. As protein: CASSSRGRRGNTIYF.

The chain employs TRBV27 and TRBJ2-7, with 7 positions matching TRBD2. CDR1 is MNHEY, CDR2 SMNVEV, per germline (reference sequence). The CDR3 sequence is 13 residues long. Here the CDR3 DNA reads TGTGCAGCGGGGATAGCGTACACCTACGAGCAGTACTTC. It translates to CAAGIAYTYEQYF.

The chain has TRBV27 and TRBJ2-6; the D gene could be TRBD1 or TRBD2 (5 bases each). The ends were cut back, 0 bases at V and 1 base at J, with 7 bases in the middle. The CDR3 has 16 amino acids. Looked up from germline, CDR1 is MNHEY and CDR2 is SMNVEV (reference sequence). CDR3 nucleotide sequence: TGTGCCAGCAGTTTATCAGGGGAGTCTGGGGCCAACGTCCTGACTTTC. This encodes CASSLSGESGANVLTF.

This chain connects TRBV6-1 to TRBJ2-5; tentative D call: TRBD1 (6 bases). There are 14 residues in the CDR3. The germline V and J ends were trimmed by 6 bases and 0 bases, with 11 bases remaining between them. CDR1 and CDR2 from the germline V gene are MNHNS and SASEGT. CDR3 amino acids: CASRLQGYQETQYF. The CDR3, as DNA: TGTGCCAGCAGACTACAGGGTTACCAAGAGACCCAGTACTTC.

The V and J genes are TRBV25-1 and TRBJ2-1; the D is unclear. CDR1 and CDR2 (germline): MGHDK, SYGVNS. This CDR3 has 12 amino acids. CDR3 sequence: CASGDSYNEQFF. The CDR3 region has the DNA TGTGCGTCGGGCGACTCCTACAATGAGCAGTTCTTC.

V usage is TRBV7-8 and J usage is TRBJ2-1, with D unclear. V was trimmed by 5 bases and J by 9 bases, leaving 14 bases between them. The CDR3 is 13 residues long. Germline assignment: CDR1 SGHVS and CDR2 FQNEAQ. The CDR3 loop reads CASSPLRRSEQFF. The CDR3, as DNA: TGTGCCAGCAGCCCACTTCGGCGATCTGAGCAGTTCTTC.

About this clone itself: Other DNA sequences in the same sample also yield this CDR3. The rearrangement joins TRBV28 to TRBJ2-1; D gene uncertain. The V gene lost 3 bases and the J gene lost 3 bases, with 12 bases spanning the gap. CDR1 and CDR2 (germline): MDHEN, SYDVKM. This CDR3 region has 15 residues. As DNA, the CDR3 is TGTGCCAGCAGTTTGTCTGGAAGTAGCTACAATGAGCAGTTCTTC. Its translation: CASSLSGSSYNEQFF.

The gene calls are TRBV19 and TRBJ2-2; 7 bases match TRBD2. V shed 6 bases, J shed 3 bases, and the junction held 28 bases outside the gene matches. This CDR3 comprises 22 residues. In germline, CDR1 is LNHDA, CDR2 SQIVND (reference sequence). The CDR3 DNA sequence: TGTGCCAGTAGGGATAGATTCCGGCTCGTGGGAGGGCCGTCGGGGTACACCGGGGAGCTGTTTTTT. Amino acids: CASRDRFRLVGGPSGYTGELFF.

The chain has TRBV6-6 and TRBJ1-3, with TRBD1 matching over 7 bases. Per the germline V gene, CDR1 is MNHNY and CDR2 is SVGAGI (reference sequence). CDR3 length equals 14 residues. Losses at the gene ends were 6 bases for V and 2 bases for J; bases not matched to a gene: 4. CDR3 in DNA: TGTGCCAGCAGGATAGACAGGGCTGGAAACACCATATATTTT. As protein: CASRIDRAGNTIYF.

The rearrangement uses TRBV11-2 and TRBJ2-7; D is unresolved. Germline V gene lookup returns CDR1 SGHAT and CDR2 FQNNGV. The CDR3 sequence is 13 residues long. V lost 3 bases, J lost 3 bases, and 9 bases lay in between. The CDR3 bases are TGTGCCAGCAGCTTTGCACAAGACTACGAGCAGTACTTC. It translates to CASSFAQDYEQYF. The full variable domain, in which reference TRBV11-2 and TRBJ2-7 provide the parts outside the CDR3, is EAGVAQSPRYKIIEKRQSVAFWCNPISGHATLYWYQQILGQGPKLLIQFQNNGVVDDSQLPKDRFSAERLKGVDSTLKIQPAKLEDSAVYLCASSFAQDYEQYFGPGTRLTVT.

CDR3 loop: CASSLNEGFKNNEQFF. CDR3 bases: TGTGCCAGCAGCTTAAACGAGGGCTTTAAAAACAATGAGCAGTTCTTC. This chain links TRBV7-9 with TRBJ2-1; the D gene is possibly TRBD2 (5 bases). CDR3 size: 16 residues. Germline values: CDR1 SEHNR, CDR2 FQNEAQ (reference sequence). V dropped 2 bases and J dropped 5 bases, with 16 bases sitting between them.

The V and J genes are TRBV11-2 and TRBJ2-2, with a possible D match to TRBD2 (5 bases). The ends were cut back, 6 bases at V and 5 bases at J, with 16 bases in the middle. Germline V CDR1 and CDR2: SGHAT, FQNNGV. This CDR3 is built from 15 residues. Here the CDR3 reads CASRDRVRETGELFF. The CDR3 region has the DNA TGTGCCAGCAGAGATCGGGTTAGGGAGACCGGGGAGCTGTTTTTT. Variable domain in full (rest from reference TRBV11-2 and TRBJ2-2): EAGVAQSPRYKIIEKRQSVAFWCNPISGHATLYWYQQILGQGPKLLIQFQNNGVVDDSQLPKDRFSAERLKGVDSTLKIQPAKLEDSAVYLCASRDRVRETGELFFGEGSRLTVL.

This sequence joins TRBV28 and TRBJ2-1, with D maybe TRBD1 (6 bases). V was cut by 5 bases and J by 6 bases, with 8 bases left in between. CDR3 length: 12 residues. CDR1 and CDR2 (germline): MDHEN, SYDVKM. The CDR3: CASSTDSNEQFF. For the CDR3, the DNA is TGTGCCAGCAGTACGGACAGCAATGAGCAGTTCTTC.

This chain uses TRBV30 with TRBJ1-2; the D is unclear. The CDR3 loop spans 13 amino acids. Germline loops: CDR1 GTSNPN, CDR2 SVGIG (reference sequence). With 0 bases removed from V and 1 base from J, the gap between germline ends came to 6 bases. As DNA, the CDR3 is TGTGCCTGGAGTGTTGGTGATAACTATGGCTACACCTTC. This sequence encodes CAWSVGDNYGYTF.

V gene TRBV6-1 combines with J gene TRBJ2-1, with D tentatively TRBD1 (5 bases). V lost 4 bases and J lost 1, with 17 bases in between. In germline, CDR1 is MNHNS, CDR2 SASEGT. The CDR3 runs 17 residues. The CDR3 here is CASSGSLGRWSYNEQFF. In DNA form, the CDR3 reads TGTGCCAGCAGTGGTTCATTGGGGCGGTGGTCCTACAATGAGCAGTTCTTC.

The V gene is TRBV10-3, the J gene TRBJ2-7; perhaps D is TRBD1 or TRBD2 (5 bases each). The CDR3 totals 14 residues. Trimming removed 2 bases from V and 5 bases from J, with 13 bases in between. Germline CDR1 and CDR2: ENHRY and SYGVKD. This CDR3 reads CAISEMGVVHEQYF. The CDR3 bases are TGTGCCATCAGTGAGATGGGGGTAGTCCACGAGCAGTACTTC.

This clone showed up just once. This rearrangement joins TRBV5-6 to TRBJ1-2; D not resolved. This CDR3 contains 11 residues. Germline CDR1 and CDR2: SGHDT and YYEEEE. V was trimmed by 5 bases and J by 2 bases, leaving 4 bases between them. The CDR3 is CASSTNYGYTF. The CDR3 DNA reads as TGTGCCAGCAGTACGAACTATGGCTACACCTTC.